These 32 T cell receptor beta chains were sequenced from one sample in a study of OX40 agonist ivuxolimab in advanced cancers. The protocol used for the library was the immunoSEQ multiplex PCR assay. Drawn from immuneACCESS, this table holds only the in-frame rearrangements with V and J called that TCRdb kept. Clones are partly lost; checked studies trace under half to an unresolved V gene and leave the rest unexplained. The sample table contains tens of thousands of clones; only one count was recorded for approximately 90% of them. The ten largest clonotypes hold less than 5.5% of the sample. The specimen was CD4+ or CD8+ T cells sorted from blood, collected in a trial of the OX40 agonist ivuxolimab. The receptor set was obtained from an adult with an advanced solid tumor such as melanoma, head and neck, liver or kidney cancer.

The rearrangement joins TRBV27 to TRBJ2-7; 7 bases map to TRBD1. The germline V gene encodes CDR1 MNHEY and CDR2 SMNVEV (reference sequence). Trimming cost V 5 bases and J 2 bases; bases outside gene matches: 3. This CDR3 region has 13 residues. CDR3 DNA: TGTGCCAGCAGTCAACAGGGGACCTACGAGCAGTACTTC. It translates to CASSQQGTYEQYF.

The chain joins TRBV18 to TRBJ1-1, with TRBD1 matching over 9 bases. Germline V gene sequence: CDR1 KGHSH, CDR2 LQKENI. There are 14 residues in the CDR3. Trimming at V came to 4 bases and at J to 2 bases, leaving 2 bases not matched to a gene. CDR3 sequence reads: CASSRDRVNTEAFF. The CDR3 nucleotides are TGTGCCAGCTCACGGGACAGGGTTAACACTGAAGCTTTCTTT.

V and J are TRBV11-2 and TRBJ2-7, with 8 bases fitting TRBD2. This CDR3 region has 14 residues. V gave up 5 bases and J gave up 0 bases; unmatched junction bases: 3. Germline CDR1 is SGHAT and CDR2 is FQNNGV. The CDR3 sequence is CASSRSGSSYEQYF. CDR3 nucleotide sequence: TGTGCCAGCAGCAGAAGCGGGAGCTCCTACGAGCAGTACTTC. The whole variable domain, remainder taken from reference TRBV11-2 and TRBJ2-7, is EAGVAQSPRYKIIEKRQSVAFWCNPISGHATLYWYQQILGQGPKLLIQFQNNGVVDDSQLPKDRFSAERLKGVDSTLKIQPAKLEDSAVYLCASSRSGSSYEQYFGPGTRLTVT.

The J gene is TRBJ2-7, the V gene TRBV9; D gene ambiguous. Trimming stripped 8 bases from V and 3 bases from J, with 12 bases between. The germline V gene encodes CDR1 SGDLS and CDR2 YYNGEE. This CDR3 is built from 12 residues. In DNA, the CDR3 is TGTGCCAGACAGATTACGGTCTACGAGCAGTACTTC. This codes for CARQITVYEQYF. The full variable domain, in which reference TRBV9 and TRBJ2-7 provide the parts outside the CDR3, is DSGVTQTPKHLITATGQRVTLRCSPRSGDLSVYWYQQSLDQGLQFLIQYYNGEERAKGNILERFSAQQFPDLHSELNLSSLELGDSALYFCARQITVYEQYFGPGTRLTVT.

About this clone itself: Different DNA sequences within this sample yield the same CDR3. The J gene is TRBJ1-5, the V gene TRBV5-1; D may be TRBD1 (6 bases). The V gene lost 0 bases and the J gene lost 4 bases, with 11 bases spanning the gap. Germline loops: CDR1 SGHRS, CDR2 YFSETQ. The CDR3 length is 15 residues. The CDR3 protein is CASSLEGGQNQPQHF. The DNA of the CDR3 is TGCGCCAGCAGCTTGGAAGGGGGGCAAAATCAGCCCCAGCATTTT.

The rearrangement uses TRBV7-8 and TRBJ2-1; D perhaps matches TRBD1 (5 bases). Germline CDR1 and CDR2: SGHVS and FQNEAQ. Trimming stripped 1 base from V and 6 bases from J, with 7 bases between. This CDR3 has 13 amino acids. The CDR3 bases are TGTGCCAGCAGCTTAGGACAGTCCAATGAGCAGTTCTTC. Translated: CASSLGQSNEQFF.

In DNA, the CDR3 is TGCGCCAGCAGCTCAACCGGACAGGGTGGGGAGACCCAGTACTTC. Its protein is CASSSTGQGGETQYF. The rearrangement links TRBV5-1 to TRBJ2-5; 8 bases agree with TRBD1. V trimming: 3 bases; J trimming: 5 bases; junction bases outside the gene matches: 9. CDR3 size: 15 residues. Per germline, CDR1 SGHRS and CDR2 YFSETQ.

This clone has only one observation. The gene calls are TRBV2 and TRBJ1-5, with D unresolved. The V end was cut by 3 bases, the J end by 2 bases, with 8 bases between. The germline V gene has CDR1 SNHLY and CDR2 FYNNEI. There are 14 residues in the CDR3. The CDR3 reads CASSDTGGNQPQHF. The CDR3 DNA sequence: TGTGCCAGCAGTGACACCGGCGGCAATCAGCCCCAGCATTTT.

This chain connects TRBV19 to TRBJ2-1; possibly TRBD1 or TRBD2 for D (5 bases each). The CDR3 totals 12 residues. V dropped 1 base and J dropped 9 bases, with 7 bases sitting between them. The V gene's germline CDR1 is LNHDA and CDR2 SQIVND (reference sequence). DNA for the CDR3: TGTGCCAGTAGTATAGGAGGGGTTGAGCAGTTCTTC. This encodes CASSIGGVEQFF.

The chain links TRBV5-1 to TRBJ2-6; 10 nucleotides line up with TRBD2. Germline CDR1 is SGHRS and CDR2 is YFSETQ. V was clipped by 5 bases and J by 0 bases; unmatched bases: 5. The CDR3 is 17 residues long. The CDR3 DNA follows: TGCGCCAGCAGAGCAGGACTAGCGGTCTCTGGGGCCAACGTCCTGACTTTC. This codes for CASRAGLAVSGANVLTF. Supplemented by reference TRBV5-1 and TRBJ2-6, the full variable domain reads KAGVTQTPRYLIKTRGQQVTLSCSPISGHRSVSWYQQTPGQGLQFLFEYFSETQRNKGNFPGRFSGRQFSNSRSEMNVSTLELGDSALYLCASRAGLAVSGANVLTFGAGSRLTVL.

The gene calls are TRBV5-6 and TRBJ1-2; D might be TRBD1 (6 bases). V lost 0 bases, J lost 4 bases, and 22 bases lay in between. Germline values: CDR1 SGHDT, CDR2 YYEEEE. The CDR3 runs 18 residues. The CDR3 here is CASSLVLRQAGPAYGYTF. The CDR3 region has the DNA TGTGCCAGCAGCTTGGTTCTCCGACAGGCCGGTCCCGCCTATGGCTACACCTTC. Combining the CDR3 with reference TRBV5-6 and TRBJ1-2 gives the whole variable domain DAGVTQSPTHLIKTRGQQVTLRCSPKSGHDTVSWYQQALGQGPQFIFQYYEEEERQRGNFPDRFSGHQFPNYSSELNVNALLLGDSALYLCASSLVLRQAGPAYGYTFGSGTRLTVV.

V usage is TRBV7-3 and J usage is TRBJ1-2; 9 bases match TRBD1. CDR1 and CDR2 from the germline V gene are SGHTA and FQGTGA. V was pared by 5 bases and J by 5 bases, with 3 bases of the junction left unmatched. The CDR3 runs 13 residues. The CDR3 protein is CASSQDRGYGYTF. DNA for the CDR3: TGTGCCAGCAGCCAGGACAGGGGATATGGCTACACCTTC.

The V call is TRBV7-9, the J call TRBJ1-6; D unclear. Trimming cost V 8 bases and J 7 bases, with 9 bases left between them. The CDR3 sequence is 12 residues long. Germline CDR1 and CDR2: SEHNR and FQNEAQ (reference sequence). The CDR3 loop reads CASRTANSPLHF. The DNA for the CDR3 is TGTGCCAGCCGAACAGCAAATTCACCCCTCCACTTT.

The chain joins TRBV7-9 to TRBJ2-5; no clear D gene. With 0 bases removed from V and 5 bases from J, the gap between germline ends came to 19 bases. The CDR3 contains 17 residues. Germline lookup yields CDR1 SEHNR and CDR2 FQNEAQ (reference sequence). CDR3 nucleotide sequence: TGTGCCAGCAGCTTAGCTACGACCGCTGGCAAATGGGAGACCCAGTACTTC. This translates into CASSLATTAGKWETQYF.

The chain couples TRBV6-1 to TRBJ2-3, with 10 nucleotides matching TRBD1. The CDR3 spans 15 residues. Germline V CDR1 and CDR2: MNHNS, SASEGT. J gave up 2 bases and V 4 bases, and 3 bases lay outside the gene matches. CDR3: CASSVGTGDTDTQYF. CDR3 nucleotide sequence: TGTGCCAGCAGTGTCGGGACAGGGGACACAGATACGCAGTATTTT.

This chain uses TRBV28 with TRBJ2-3; no firm D call. Germline CDR1 is MDHEN and CDR2 is SYDVKM. The germline V and J ends were trimmed by 5 bases and 0 bases, with 9 bases remaining between them. This CDR3 comprises 14 residues. The CDR3 is CASSPGSSTDTQYF. CDR3 coding DNA: TGTGCCAGCAGTCCTGGCTCTAGCACAGATACGCAGTATTTT. The variable domain in full, completed from reference TRBV28 and TRBJ2-3, reads DVKVTQSSRYLVKRTGEKVFLECVQDMDHENMFWYRQDPGLGLRLIYFSYDVKMKEKGDIPEGYSVSREKKERFSLILESASTNQTSMYLCASSPGSSTDTQYFGPGTRLTVL.

The chain has TRBV18 and TRBJ2-1, with 9 bases matching TRBD2. CDR1 is KGHSH and CDR2 is LQKENI in the germline V gene. V was pared by 3 bases and J by 4 bases, with 13 bases of the junction left unmatched. The CDR3 loop spans 18 amino acids. CDR3 amino acids: CASSPSATIAGEYNEQFF. The CDR3 DNA reads as TGTGCCAGCTCACCCTCAGCGACCATAGCGGGAGAGTACAATGAGCAGTTCTTC.

This chain uses TRBV28 with TRBJ2-7, with a possible D match to TRBD1 (5 bases). CDR3 size: 13 residues. Trimming took off 2 bases at V and 5 bases at J, with 10 bases between the two ends. Germline CDR1 reads MDHEN; CDR2 reads SYDVKM. CDR3 sequence: CASSLAGNHEQYF. The CDR3 region has the DNA TGTGCCAGCAGTTTAGCAGGGAACCACGAGCAGTACTTC. Using reference TRBV28 and TRBJ2-7 for the parts outside the CDR3, the full variable domain is DVKVTQSSRYLVKRTGEKVFLECVQDMDHENMFWYRQDPGLGLRLIYFSYDVKMKEKGDIPEGYSVSREKKERFSLILESASTNQTSMYLCASSLAGNHEQYFGPGTRLTVT.

This chain connects TRBV12-5 to TRBJ2-1, with TRBD1 identical over 11 bases. The CDR3 has 15 amino acids. The V and J ends lost 6 bases and 7 bases, in that order; junction bases with no gene match: 8. In germline, CDR1 is LGHNT, CDR2 FRNRAP. CDR3 sequence reads: CASGPGQGVENEQFF. Here the CDR3 DNA reads TGTGCTAGTGGACCGGGACAGGGGGTTGAGAATGAGCAGTTCTTC. Together with reference TRBV12-5 and TRBJ2-1, the CDR3 gives the full variable domain: DARVTQTPRHKVTEMGQEVTMRCQPILGHNTVFWYRQTMMQGLELLAYFRNRAPLDDSGMPKDRFSAEMPDATLATLKIQPSEPRDSAVYFCASGPGQGVENEQFFGPGTRLTVL.

This chain links TRBV2 with TRBJ1-1; D uncertain. The CDR3 is 13 amino acids. Per germline, CDR1 SNHLY and CDR2 FYNNEI. V lost 1 base to trimming and J lost 0 bases, with 3 bases between them. The DNA for the CDR3 is TGTGCCAGCAGTGAAGAGGTGAACACTGAAGCTTTCTTT. It codes for CASSEEVNTEAFF. The variable domain in full, completed from reference TRBV2 and TRBJ1-1, reads EPEVTQTPSHQVTQMGQEVILRCVPISNHLYFYWYRQILGQKVEFLVSFYNNEISEKSEIFDDQFSVERPDGSNFTLKIRSTKLEDSAMYFCASSEEVNTEAFFGQGTRLTVV.

The rearrangement links TRBV5-1 to TRBJ2-3, with D possibly being TRBD2 (6 bases). Trimming took off 3 bases at V and 3 bases at J, with 17 bases between the two ends. Germline V gives CDR1 SGHRS, CDR2 YFSETQ. The CDR3 is made up of 16 amino acids. CDR3 nucleotide sequence: TGCGCCAGCAGCTCGGGCTTGGGCGGGGTAACAGATACGCAGTATTTT. Translating it yields CASSSGLGGVTDTQYF.

This clone was counted once. V is TRBV28 and J is TRBJ1-3; D unresolved. The V end was cut by 10 bases, the J end by 1 base, with 14 bases between. Germline lookup yields CDR1 MDHEN and CDR2 SYDVKM. The CDR3 covers 14 residues. In nucleotides, the CDR3 is TGTGCCACCAAAAGCGGCAGTTCTGGAAACACCATATATTTT. Its translation is CATKSGSSGNTIYF.

The V and J genes are TRBV30 and TRBJ1-6, with 7 positions matching TRBD1. The V gene end was trimmed by 1 base and the J gene end by 12 bases; junction bases not matched to a gene: 12. The CDR3 extends over 15 amino acids. Germline CDR1 and CDR2: GTSNPN and SVGIG (reference sequence). The DNA for the CDR3 is TGTGCCTGGAGTGGACCCACTGGACAGGCGAGACCCCTCCACTTT. Translated, it gives CAWSGPTGQARPLHF.

The chain combines TRBV7-6 with TRBJ1-5; D remains unclear. Germline CDR1 SGHVS, CDR2 FNYEAQ. Trimming cost V 1 base and J 7 bases, with 8 bases left between them. This CDR3 region has 13 residues. This CDR3 is CASSLGPGQPQHF. The CDR3 DNA follows: TGTGCCAGCAGCTTAGGGCCGGGCCAGCCCCAGCATTTT.

This clone was picked up a small number of times. The chain employs TRBV15 and TRBJ2-1; D gene ambiguous. V gave up 4 bases and J gave up 5 bases, with 15 bases separating them. This CDR3 comprises 15 residues. Germline V gene data show CDR1 as LNHNV and CDR2 as YYDKDF (reference sequence). Written as DNA, the CDR3 is TGTGCCACCAGCAACCCTGACGAGGCAGACAATGAGCAGTTCTTC. Translating gives CATSNPDEADNEQFF. Full variable domain (outside the CDR3, taken from reference TRBV15 and TRBJ2-1): DAMVIQNPRYQVTQFGKPVTLSCSQTLNHNVMYWYQQKSSQAPKLLFHYYDKDFNNEADTPDNFQSRRPNTSFCFLDIRSPGLGDTAMYLCATSNPDEADNEQFFGPGTRLTVL.

This rearrangement joins TRBV28 to TRBJ2-7; TRBD2 is a possible D gene (5 bases). Trimming stripped 7 bases from V and 7 bases from J, with 20 bases between. Germline V lookup: CDR1 MDHEN, CDR2 SYDVKM. This CDR3 comprises 14 residues. The CDR3, as DNA: TGTGCCAGCATGCGGGCCCCGACGGCTGGAGAGCAGTACTTC. It is translated as CASMRAPTAGEQYF.

Remarks on this clone: Other nucleotide sequences in the sample specify the same CDR3. V and J are TRBV15 and TRBJ1-5; D uncertain. The V gene lost 0 bases and the J gene lost 4 bases, with 4 bases spanning the gap. CDR3 size: 13 residues. Germline CDR1 and CDR2: LNHNV and YYDKDF (reference sequence). This CDR3 reads CATSRDGNQPQHF. The CDR3 DNA reads TGTGCCACCAGCAGAGACGGAAATCAGCCCCAGCATTTT.

The V gene is TRBV7-8, the J gene TRBJ2-7; TRBD2 matches 9 bases. The CDR3 contains 15 residues. V was clipped by 4 bases and J by 3 bases; unmatched bases: 7. In germline, CDR1 is SGHVS, CDR2 FQNEAQ. CDR3 region: CASSWLAGKIYEQYF. CDR3 nucleotide sequence: TGTGCCAGCAGCTGGCTAGCGGGAAAAATCTACGAGCAGTACTTC.

The chain is built from TRBV7-2 and TRBJ2-3; the match to TRBD2 covers 7 bases. The CDR3 is 15 residues long. Unmatched junction bases numbered 6, after V lost 6 bases and J lost 0 bases. CDR1 and CDR2 from the germline V gene are SGHTA and FQGNSA. CDR3 coding DNA: TGTGCCAGCAGTCGTGCGGGAGCCAGCACAGATACGCAGTATTTT. It yields the protein CASSRAGASTDTQYF.

CDR3: CAISARTGVFYGYTF. In DNA form, the CDR3 reads TGTGCCATCAGTGCTCGGACAGGGGTATTCTATGGCTACACCTTC. The chain employs TRBV10-3 and TRBJ1-2, with 9 bases fitting TRBD1. Germline CDR1 ENHRY, CDR2 SYGVKD. J was trimmed by 4 bases and V by 4 bases; bases with no gene match: 7. This CDR3 is 15 amino acids long.

The chain combines TRBV9 with TRBJ1-6; D may be TRBD1 (6 bases). The germline V gene has CDR1 SGDLS and CDR2 YYNGEE. The V and J ends lost 1 base and 7 bases respectively, with 18 bases between them. The CDR3 spans 17 residues. Written as DNA, the CDR3 is TGTGCCAGCAGCGTATCCCCCAACAGGGTCTCGAATTCACCCCTCCACTTT. Amino acid sequence: CASSVSPNRVSNSPLHF.

This chain connects TRBV28 to TRBJ1-1; the D is unclear. The CDR3 sequence is 15 residues long. Germline assignment: CDR1 MDHEN and CDR2 SYDVKM. Trimming pared 6 bases from V and 1 base from J, leaving 15 bases between. The CDR3 here is CASSPWIRQNTEAFF. The CDR3 DNA is TGTGCCAGCAGCCCATGGATACGGCAGAACACTGAAGCTTTCTTT.